This T cell receptor (beta chain) appears in the sequencing data of a study of T cell repertoires in cytomegalovirus infection. About the research overall: Peptides in the study included HLA-C-restricted and HLA-B-restricted CMV epitopes. CMV infection and matching HLA type were both indicated by public TCR beta signatures. Study-level points and caveats: Cumulated frequencies of public TCR beta families served to identify carriers of CMV plus the relevant HLA.

A note on this clonotype: What it binds is not known.

The V end lost 0 bases, the J end lost 6 bases, and 13 bases lay between the germline ends. CDR1 SGDLS and CDR2 YYNGEE come from the germline V gene. There are 14 residues in the CDR3. TCRdb reprocessed the reads via MiXCR and lists one record per CDR3 protein. This sample carries 310,000 or so distinct CDR3 sequences, around 25% of them seen once, and the ten largest clones take about 14%. The source material was cultured PBMCs, sampled from culture after CMV antigen stimulation. This receptor was obtained from a human donor in good health (CMV status not recorded). Some clones in this sample may be carry-over from other donors' samples. The chain uses TRBV9 and TRBJ2-7; D gene ambiguous. CDR3 sequence: CASSVGQATAEQYF. In nucleotides, the CDR3 is TGTGCCAGCAGCGTAGGCCAAGCAACCGCCGAGCAGTACTTC.